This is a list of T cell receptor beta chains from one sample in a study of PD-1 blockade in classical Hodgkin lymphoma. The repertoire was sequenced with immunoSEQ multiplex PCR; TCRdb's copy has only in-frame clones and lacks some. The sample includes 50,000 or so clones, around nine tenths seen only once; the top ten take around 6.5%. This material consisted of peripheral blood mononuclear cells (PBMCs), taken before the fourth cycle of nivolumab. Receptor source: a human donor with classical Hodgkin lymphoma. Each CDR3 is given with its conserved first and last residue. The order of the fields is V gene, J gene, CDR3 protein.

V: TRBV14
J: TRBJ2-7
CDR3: CASSHRTVTKYEQYF

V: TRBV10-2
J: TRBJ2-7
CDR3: CASRANSYEQYF

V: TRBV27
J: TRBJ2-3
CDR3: CASSTVSGPTDTQYF

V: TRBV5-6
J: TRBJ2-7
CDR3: CASSLGGGNEQYF

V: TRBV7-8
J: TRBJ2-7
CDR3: CASSTPIAGGYYEQYF

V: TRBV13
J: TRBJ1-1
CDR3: CASRLQGYTEAFF

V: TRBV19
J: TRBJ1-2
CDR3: CASSGVGLTYGYTF

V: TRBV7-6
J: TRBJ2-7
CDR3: CASSSRQGRYEQYF

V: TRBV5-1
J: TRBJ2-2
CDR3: CASSLSGGPGTGELFF

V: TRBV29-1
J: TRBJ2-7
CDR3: CSVGSGRAHEQYF

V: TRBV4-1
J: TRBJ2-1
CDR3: CASSQLRVGTGYNEQFF

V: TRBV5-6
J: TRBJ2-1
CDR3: CASSSRTSSYNEQFF

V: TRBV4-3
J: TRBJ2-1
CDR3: CASSQEGGLAGVNEQFF

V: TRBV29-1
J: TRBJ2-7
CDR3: CSVAPGTGKYEQYF

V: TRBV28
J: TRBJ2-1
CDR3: CASSLWGSGRAFNEQFF

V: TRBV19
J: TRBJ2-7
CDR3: CASSMWEMPYEQYF

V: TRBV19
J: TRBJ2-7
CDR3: CASSPGTGGREQYF

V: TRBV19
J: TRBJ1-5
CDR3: CASSIGRDQQPQHF

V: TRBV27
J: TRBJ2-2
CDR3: CASSFYTGELFF

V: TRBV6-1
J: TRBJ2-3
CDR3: CASKETSDTQYF

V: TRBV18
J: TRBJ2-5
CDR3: CASSPLVLGTQYF

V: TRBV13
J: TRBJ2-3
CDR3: CASGTRSSDTQYF

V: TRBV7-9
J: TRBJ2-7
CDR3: CASSFGTSDNEQYF

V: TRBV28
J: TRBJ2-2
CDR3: CASSSEGVTGELFF

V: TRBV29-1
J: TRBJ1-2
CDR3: CSVMTGSNYGYTF

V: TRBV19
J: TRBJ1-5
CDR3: CASSGGQRGNQPQHF

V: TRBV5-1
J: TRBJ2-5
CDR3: CASSLWRRLAQYF

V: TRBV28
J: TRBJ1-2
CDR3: CASSPTGGPTNYGYTF

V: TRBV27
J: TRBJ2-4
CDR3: CASALGGLRNIQYF

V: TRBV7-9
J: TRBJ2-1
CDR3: CASSLGLPSGAPNEQFF

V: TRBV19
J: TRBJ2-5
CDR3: CASLGRGKSGQYF

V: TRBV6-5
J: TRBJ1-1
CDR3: CASSYSVGNTEAFF

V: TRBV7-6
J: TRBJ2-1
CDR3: CASSLDPGGTSGSNEQFF

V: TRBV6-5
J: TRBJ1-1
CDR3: CASSYRGMAAFF

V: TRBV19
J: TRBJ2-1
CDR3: CASSRTLSYNEQFF

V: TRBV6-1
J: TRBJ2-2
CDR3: CASSVWRGQSTGELFF

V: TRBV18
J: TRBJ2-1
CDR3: CASSFTAGANEQFF

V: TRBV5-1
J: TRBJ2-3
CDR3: CASSLGSGGATDTQYF

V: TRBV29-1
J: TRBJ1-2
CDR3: CSTQKGGAGVGGYTF

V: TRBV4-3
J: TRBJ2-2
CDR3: CASSQVSGGAKTGELFF

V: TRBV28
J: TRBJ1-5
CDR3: CASSLGGANQPQHF

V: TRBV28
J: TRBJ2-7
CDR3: CASSFIRGPYEQYF

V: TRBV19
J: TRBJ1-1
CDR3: CASGGTVNTEAFF

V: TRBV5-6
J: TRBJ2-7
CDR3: CASSLANGYEQYF